One sample yielded the 8 T cell receptor beta chains listed below, sequenced in a study of CD8 T cells in ankylosing spondylitis (dated by TCRdb to between 2016 and 2019). Library construction relied on 5' RACE. The listed sequencing device is Illumina HiSeq 2500. The public sequencing data were trimmed at Q25 with fastp and processed into clonotypes with MiXCR by TCRdb, which kept only in-frame beta chains. Each entry merges the rows of one CDR3 protein and shows their most common DNA and genes. This sample is represented by about 400,000 distinct CDR3 sequences; 20% to 25% of them were singletons. The ten largest clones add up to around 16% of the sample. What the work shows at the level of the full study, not this receptor alone: A TCR beta motif made up of several highly homologous amino acid variants appeared to be characteristic of blood from ankylosing spondylitis patients.

No antigen is known for these receptors. The specimen was blood, either unsorted or a sorted T cell fraction (not recorded which). These receptor sequences come from a male donor with ankylosing spondylitis.

This clonotype occurred a few times. DNA for the CDR3: TGTGCCAGCAGTTACTCGACCGGCGGGGCCCGTGAGACCCAGTACTTC. Residues: CASSYSTGGARETQYF. V and J are TRBV6-5 and TRBJ2-5; weak D call: TRBD2 (6 bases). With 0 bases removed from V and 5 bases from J, the gap between germline ends came to 16 bases. Germline V lookup: CDR1 MNHEY, CDR2 SVGAGI. The CDR3 has 16 residues.

The V and J genes are TRBV29-1 and TRBJ2-5; D remains ambiguous. Germline lookup yields CDR1 SQVTM and CDR2 ANQGSEA. The CDR3 sequence is 12 residues long. Deletions cut 5 bases from V and 1 base from J, with 8 bases between. The CDR3 coding sequence is TGCAGCGTTTGGGAATTCCAAGAGACCCAGTACTTC. Translating it yields CSVWEFQETQYF.

J is TRBJ2-7 and V is TRBV5-1; 9 bases agree with TRBD1. The CDR3 extends over 15 amino acids. Looked up from germline, CDR1 is SGHRS and CDR2 is YFSETQ. V dropped 4 bases and J dropped 6; count of bases not matched to a gene: 11. This CDR3 reads CASSDTGQGFPEQYF. DNA for the CDR3: TGCGCCAGCAGCGACACGGGACAGGGTTTTCCCGAGCAGTACTTC. The variable domain in full, completed from reference TRBV5-1 and TRBJ2-7, reads KAGVTQTPRYLIKTRGQQVTLSCSPISGHRSVSWYQQTPGQGLQFLFEYFSETQRNKGNFPGRFSGRQFSNSRSEMNVSTLELGDSALYLCASSDTGQGFPEQYFGPGTRLTVT.

In its sample, this clonotype was seen a few times. This chain connects TRBV9 to TRBJ1-6; 8 nucleotides agree with TRBD1. V shed 5 bases and J 5 bases; nucleotides not matched to a gene: 3. Germline lookup yields CDR1 SGDLS and CDR2 YYNGEE. There are 14 residues in the CDR3. This CDR3 reads CASRATGDNSPLHF. CDR3 sequence (DNA): TGTGCCAGCAGAGCGACAGGGGATAATTCACCCCTCCACTTT. Filled out from reference TRBV9 and TRBJ1-6, the complete variable domain reads DSGVTQTPKHLITATGQRVTLRCSPRSGDLSVYWYQQSLDQGLQFLIQYYNGEERAKGNILERFSAQQFPDLHSELNLSSLELGDSALYFCASRATGDNSPLHFGNGTRLTVT.

This chain uses TRBV19 with TRBJ1-2; D call uncertain. Between the trimmed V and J ends, which lost 5 bases and 6 bases, there was a span of 10 bases. The CDR3 is made up of 12 amino acids. The germline V gene has CDR1 LNHDA and CDR2 SQIVND (reference sequence). CDR3 loop: CASSSRWDGYTF. The CDR3, as DNA: TGTGCCAGTAGTTCCCGGTGGGATGGCTACACCTTC. Combining the CDR3 with reference TRBV19 and TRBJ1-2 gives the whole variable domain DGGITQSPKYLFRKEGQNVTLSCEQNLNHDAMYWYRQDPGQGLRLIYYSQIVNDFQKGDIAEGYSVSREKKESFPLTVTSAQKNPTAFYLCASSSRWDGYTFGSGTRLTVV.

This chain joins TRBV6-1 and TRBJ2-7; TRBD1 might be the D (6 bases). The CDR3 covers 15 residues. The V gene's germline CDR1 is MNHNS and CDR2 SASEGT. Trimming took 7 bases from V and 3 from J, leaving 19 bases between them. CDR3 sequence: CASKGHRTGDYEQYF. In nucleotides, the CDR3 is TGTGCCAGCAAGGGACACCGTACAGGAGACTACGAGCAGTACTTC.

This rearrangement joins TRBV5-5 to TRBJ2-7; D unresolved. The CDR3 is 11 amino acids. The V gene lost 4 bases and the J gene lost 5 bases, with 7 bases spanning the gap. Germline V gene sequence: CDR1 SGHKS, CDR2 YYEKEE (reference sequence). The CDR3 DNA reads as TGTGCCAGCAGCCCTGACGACGAGCAGTACTTC. Protein sequence: CASSPDDEQYF.

The chain joins TRBV12-5 to TRBJ1-2, with D possibly being TRBD1 (6 bases). This CDR3 region has 16 residues. The germline CDR1 and CDR2 sequences are LGHNT and FRNRAP. Trimming removed 5 bases at V and 1 base at J, with 17 bases between. This chain's CDR3 is CASGRTGTSINYGYTF. The CDR3 nucleotides read TGTGCTAGTGGTCGTACCGGGACAAGCATTAACTATGGCTACACCTTC. Together with reference TRBV12-5 and TRBJ1-2, the CDR3 gives the full variable domain: DARVTQTPRHKVTEMGQEVTMRCQPILGHNTVFWYRQTMMQGLELLAYFRNRAPLDDSGMPKDRFSAEMPDATLATLKIQPSEPRDSAVYFCASGRTGTSINYGYTFGSGTRLTVV.